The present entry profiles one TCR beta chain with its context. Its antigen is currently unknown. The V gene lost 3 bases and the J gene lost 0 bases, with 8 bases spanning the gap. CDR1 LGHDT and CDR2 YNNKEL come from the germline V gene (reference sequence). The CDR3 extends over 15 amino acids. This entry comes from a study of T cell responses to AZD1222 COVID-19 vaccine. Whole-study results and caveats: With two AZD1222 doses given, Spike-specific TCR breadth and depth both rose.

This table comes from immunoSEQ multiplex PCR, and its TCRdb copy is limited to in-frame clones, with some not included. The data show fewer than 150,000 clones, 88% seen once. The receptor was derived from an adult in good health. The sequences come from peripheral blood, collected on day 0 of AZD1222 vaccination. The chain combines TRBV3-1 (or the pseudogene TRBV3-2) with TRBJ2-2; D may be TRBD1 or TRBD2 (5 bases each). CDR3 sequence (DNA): TGTGCCAGCAGCCAGGGGACGGCGAACACCGGGGAGCTGTTTTTT. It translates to CASSQGTANTGELFF.